What follows describes a single TCR beta chain. These data are taken from a study of immune evolution from preneoplasia to lung adenocarcinoma. Assay used: immunoSEQ multiplex PCR; TCRdb lists only in-frame clones, some missing. Seen here are more than 3,500 clones, approximately 80% observed once, and the top ten hold approximately 5%. Germline V CDR1 and CDR2: SGHRS, YFSETQ. V lost 2 bases, J lost 5 bases, and 9 bases stayed unmatched. The CDR3 spans 17 residues. The TCR originated in a person in their 70s with lung adenocarcinoma. The source material was FFPE lung adenocarcinoma in situ tissue. This rearrangement joins TRBV5-1 to TRBJ2-1; 11 bases align to TRBD1. The CDR3 here is CASSFTPGQGVNNEQFF. The CDR3 coding sequence is TGCGCCAGCAGCTTTACACCGGGACAGGGGGTTAACAATGAGCAGTTCTTC. Filled out from reference TRBV5-1 and TRBJ2-1, the complete variable domain reads KAGVTQTPRYLIKTRGQQVTLSCSPISGHRSVSWYQQTPGQGLQFLFEYFSETQRNKGNFPGRFSGRQFSNSRSEMNVSTLELGDSALYLCASSFTPGQGVNNEQFFGPGTRLTVL.